Following are 24 T cell receptor beta chains from one sample sequenced in a study of control samples from healthy donors and cancer patients. The method was immunoSEQ multiplex PCR; TCRdb's version includes in-frame clones alone and lacks a portion of them. This sample carries 120,000 or so clones, around 86% of them seen once, and the ten largest clones take about 8.7%. The sample comprised blood. These receptors all stem from a middle-aged man in good health.

V usage is TRBV2 and J usage is TRBJ2-1, with 9 bases aligning to TRBD2. With V trimmed by 7 bases and J by 3 bases, 7 bases remained unmatched. The CDR3 has 15 amino acids. Germline CDR1 reads SNHLY; CDR2 reads FYNNEI. CDR3 in DNA: TGTGCCAGCACTCTTAGCGGGGGTAACTACAATGAGCAGTTCTTC. It is translated as CASTLSGGNYNEQFF.

The V call is TRBV11-3, the J call TRBJ1-1; perhaps TRBD1 as D (6 bases). From germline, CDR1 is SGHNT and CDR2 YENEEA. V was shortened by 7 bases and J by 1 base, with 13 bases between the two germline ends. The CDR3 runs 14 residues. The CDR3 spells CASTPQGRNTEAFF. In DNA form, the CDR3 reads TGTGCCAGCACTCCACAGGGTCGGAACACTGAAGCTTTCTTT.

The rearrangement uses TRBV30 and TRBJ1-5; 8 nucleotides line up with TRBD1. Germline CDR1 and CDR2: GTSNPN and SVGIG (reference sequence). With V trimmed by 4 bases and J by 5 bases, 4 bases remained unmatched. This CDR3 contains 13 residues. The CDR3 DNA follows: TGTGCCTGGAACGACAGGGGTGATCAGCCCCAGCATTTT. It yields the protein CAWNDRGDQPQHF. The full variable domain, completed using reference TRBV30 and TRBJ1-5, is SQTIHQWPATLVQPVGSPLSLECTVEGTSNPNLYWYRQAAGRGLQLLFYSVGIGQISSEVPQNLSASRPQDRQFILSSKKLLLSDSGFYLCAWNDRGDQPQHFGDGTRLSIL.

The chain carries TRBV7-2 and TRBJ2-5; TRBD2 aligns across 11 bases. V was clipped by 5 bases and J by 1 base; unmatched bases: 6. Germline V gives CDR1 SGHTA, CDR2 FQGNSA. The CDR3 spans 16 residues. The CDR3 DNA is TGTGCCAGCAGCCCCCTAGCGGGGGGCCCCCAAGAGACCCAGTACTTC. Translated, it gives CASSPLAGGPQETQYF. The full variable domain, its missing parts supplied by reference TRBV7-2 and TRBJ2-5, is GAGVSQSPSNKVTEKGKDVELRCDPISGHTALYWYRQSLGQGLEFLIYFQGNSAPDKSGLPSDRFSAERTGGSVSTLTIQRTQQEDSAVYLCASSPLAGGPQETQYFGPGTRLLVL.

This clone was seen only once. The gene calls are TRBV29-1 and TRBJ2-1, with D possibly being TRBD1 or TRBD2 (5 bases each). The CDR3 sequence is 12 residues long. The V gene's germline CDR1 is SQVTM and CDR2 ANQGSEA. V was trimmed by 4 bases and J by 8 bases, leaving 12 bases between them. The CDR3: CSVVVGTHEQFF. The CDR3 nucleotides are TGCAGCGTTGTGGTGGGGACGCATGAGCAGTTCTTC.

This clone has just one count. A much larger clone sits a single nucleotide away, making a read error possible. Other nucleotide sequences from this sample produce the same CDR3. This chain joins TRBV12-3 or TRBV12-4 and TRBJ1-1; no clear D. V was shortened by 2 bases and J by 1 base, with 5 bases between the two germline ends. The CDR3 consists of 13 residues. This chain's CDR3 is CASSLTENTEAFF. CDR3 sequence (DNA): TGTGCCAGCAGTTTAACGGAGAACACTGAAGCTTTCTTT.

The chain joins TRBV6-2 or TRBV6-3 to TRBJ1-2; no definite D call. Trimming removed 0 bases from V and 8 bases from J, with 13 bases in between. Germline values: CDR1 MNHEY, CDR2 SVGEGT. The CDR3 is made up of 14 amino acids. The CDR3 sequence is CASSYSNTAWGYTF. In nucleotides, the CDR3 is TGTGCCAGCAGTTACTCGAACACCGCGTGGGGCTACACCTTC.

This chain links TRBV18 with TRBJ2-4; 11 nucleotides align to TRBD1. Trimming took 4 bases from V and 9 from J; bases not matched to a gene: 20. Per germline, CDR1 KGHSH and CDR2 LQKENI. This CDR3 comprises 19 residues. In nucleotides, the CDR3 is TGTGCCAGCTCACTTCACGCCGGGACAGGGGGATCGGTTGAGGTCATTCAGTACTTC. Its protein product is CASSLHAGTGGSVEVIQYF.

The V gene is TRBV7-9, the J gene TRBJ2-7; 10 positions match TRBD2. The CDR3 has 14 amino acids. Losses at the gene ends were 1 base for V and 6 bases for J; bases not matched to a gene: 3. CDR1 and CDR2 from the germline V gene are SEHNR and FQNEAQ (reference sequence). The CDR3 DNA reads TGTGCCAGCAGCTTAGTAGCGGGGGGATCCGAGCAGTACTTC. As protein: CASSLVAGGSEQYF.

This sequence joins TRBV13 and TRBJ2-2; 14 bases are shared with TRBD2. Trimming cost V 4 bases and J 6 bases; bases outside gene matches: 13. CDR3 length: 19 residues. From germline, CDR1 is PRHDT and CDR2 FYEKMQ (reference sequence). CDR3 in DNA: TGTGCCAGCAGCTCCCGACAAAAAAGGACTAGCGGGGGGCCCGGGGAGCTGTTTTTT. Its protein product is CASSSRQKRTSGGPGELFF.

This clone was seen a handful of times. As DNA, the CDR3 is TGTGCCAGCAGTGAAAAGGGCTATCAGCCCCAGCATTTT. This sequence encodes CASSEKGYQPQHF. This chain links TRBV6-1 with TRBJ1-5; D uncertain. Germline assignment: CDR1 MNHNS and CDR2 SASEGT. Trimming took off 2 bases at V and 5 bases at J, with 7 bases between the two ends. The CDR3 covers 13 residues.

This clone was counted once. The V and J genes are TRBV19 and TRBJ1-5, with unresolved D. This CDR3 has 13 amino acids. Germline values: CDR1 LNHDA, CDR2 SQIVND (reference sequence). The V gene lost 3 bases and the J gene lost 5 bases, with 8 bases spanning the gap. Here the CDR3 DNA reads TGTGCCAGTAGTATCGGTCTTTATCAGCCCCAGCATTTT. Translated: CASSIGLYQPQHF. The full variable domain, with the rest looked up from reference TRBV19 and TRBJ1-5, is DGGITQSPKYLFRKEGQNVTLSCEQNLNHDAMYWYRQDPGQGLRLIYYSQIVNDFQKGDIAEGYSVSREKKESFPLTVTSAQKNPTAFYLCASSIGLYQPQHFGDGTRLSIL.

J is TRBJ2-7 and V is TRBV18; D is ambiguous. Germline loops: CDR1 KGHSH, CDR2 LQKENI. The V end lost 6 bases, the J end lost 0 bases, and 6 bases lay between the germline ends. The CDR3 covers 12 residues. CDR3 DNA sequence: TGTGCCAGCTCTGACAACTCCTACGAGCAGTACTTC. Its translation: CASSDNSYEQYF.

The genes are TRBV5-1 and TRBJ2-6; a weak D match, TRBD1 (5 bases). Trimming cost V 2 bases and J 2 bases, with 11 bases left between them. Per the germline V gene, CDR1 is SGHRS and CDR2 is YFSETQ. The CDR3 is 16 residues long. The CDR3 region has the DNA TGCGCCAGCAGCTTCATTGCAGGGCCTGGGGCCAACGTCCTGACTTTC. Translated, it gives CASSFIAGPGANVLTF.

V gene TRBV7-9 combines with J gene TRBJ1-2; 9 nucleotides line up with TRBD1. Germline lookup yields CDR1 SEHNR and CDR2 FQNEAQ (reference sequence). This CDR3 has 12 residues. CDR3 region: CAAGQGAYGYTF. CDR3 nucleotides: TGTGCAGCGGGACAGGGCGCCTATGGCTACACCTTC.

V is TRBV6-5 and J is TRBJ1-5, with D perhaps TRBD1 (6 bases). Germline lookup yields CDR1 MNHEY and CDR2 SVGAGI. Trimming left V 5 bases short and J 0 bases short, with 11 bases between. The CDR3 runs to 15 residues. CDR3 sequence reads: CASSLQGDSNQPQHF. The CDR3 DNA follows: TGTGCCAGCAGTCTACAGGGAGATAGCAATCAGCCCCAGCATTTT.

The V call is TRBV19, the J call TRBJ1-5; D remains unclear. Trimming took off 2 bases at V and 6 bases at J, with 5 bases between the two ends. The germline CDR1 and CDR2 sequences are LNHDA and SQIVND (reference sequence). This CDR3 region has 12 residues. This chain's CDR3 is CASSITAQPQHF. CDR3 sequence (DNA): TGTGCCAGTAGTATAACGGCTCAGCCCCAGCATTTT.

As DNA, the CDR3 is TGTGCCAGCAGGCTCCGGGACAGCGATACCTACGAGCAGTACTTC. This sequence encodes CASRLRDSDTYEQYF. The V and J genes are TRBV6-5 and TRBJ2-7; 7 bases match TRBD1. Germline V gene data show CDR1 as MNHEY and CDR2 as SVGAGI. V dropped 6 bases and J dropped 2; count of bases not matched to a gene: 10. CDR3 length equals 15 residues.

The chain combines TRBV12-3 or TRBV12-4 with TRBJ1-6; D is possibly TRBD1 (6 bases). The CDR3 consists of 13 residues. Trimming removed 6 bases from V and 6 bases from J, with 9 bases in between. The CDR3 DNA is TGTGCCAGCAGCCGACAGGTTAATTCACCCCTCCACTTT. It encodes CASSRQVNSPLHF.

The gene calls are TRBV13 and TRBJ2-2; D is ambiguous. Germline CDR1 reads PRHDT; CDR2 reads FYEKMQ (reference sequence). This CDR3 has 14 amino acids. V was shortened by 6 bases and J by 0 bases, with 8 bases between the two germline ends. CDR3 in DNA: TGTGCCAGCAGTGTAACCGCGAACACCGGGGAGCTGTTTTTT. It specifies CASSVTANTGELFF. Full variable domain (outside the CDR3, taken from reference TRBV13 and TRBJ2-2): AAGVIQSPRHLIKEKRETATLKCYPIPRHDTVYWYQQGPGQDPQFLISFYEKMQSDKGSIPDRFSAQQFSDYHSELNMSSLELGDSALYFCASSVTANTGELFFGEGSRLTVL.

This rearrangement joins TRBV3-1 (or the pseudogene TRBV3-2) to TRBJ1-6, with D possibly matching TRBD1 (5 bases). Germline assignment: CDR1 LGHDT and CDR2 YNNKEL (reference sequence). This CDR3 has 17 residues. V gave up 4 bases and J gave up 0 bases, with 13 bases separating them. The CDR3 DNA reads TGTGCCAGCAGCCGCCGACAGTGGAGCTCCTATAATTCACCCCTCCACTTT. Its translation: CASSRRQWSSYNSPLHF.

The chain is built from TRBV29-1 and TRBJ2-7, with TRBD1 identical over 9 bases. Germline V gene lookup returns CDR1 SQVTM and CDR2 ANQGSEA. The J segment lost 7 bases and the V segment lost 6 bases, leaving 10 bases of the junction unmatched. The CDR3 extends over 13 amino acids. The CDR3 coding sequence is TGCAGCGTCACCGGGACAGGGCTTAGGGAGCAGTACTTC. Its translation: CSVTGTGLREQYF.

The chain uses TRBV3-1 (or the pseudogene TRBV3-2) and TRBJ2-4; 9 bases are a match to TRBD2. CDR3 length: 14 residues. V trimming: 7 bases; J trimming: 3 bases; junction bases outside the gene matches: 4. Germline values: CDR1 LGHDT, CDR2 YNNKEL (reference sequence). The CDR3: CASNCGRVKNIQYF. Written as DNA, the CDR3 is TGTGCCAGCAATTGCGGGAGGGTCAAAAACATTCAGTACTTC.

The rearrangement joins TRBV7-9 to TRBJ1-1; the D gene is possibly TRBD1 (6 bases). Germline V gene data show CDR1 as SEHNR and CDR2 as FQNEAQ (reference sequence). Trimming left V 4 bases short and J 3 bases short, with 9 bases between. This CDR3 spans 13 amino acids. CDR3 protein: CASSSEGDTEAFF. Here the CDR3 DNA reads TGTGCCAGCAGCTCAGAGGGGGACACTGAAGCTTTCTTT.